One sample yielded the 20 T cell receptor beta chains listed below, sequenced in a study of cytomegalovirus exposure and HLA in healthy donors. Data came from immunoSEQ multiplex PCR; TCRdb stores just in-frame clones and leaves some out. The sample includes 150,000 to 200,000 clones, about four fifths of them seen just once. Sequencing was carried out using PBMCs. Receptors originate from a man aged 18 to 29 in good health and CMV-seropositive.

This clone came up once. The chain combines TRBV30 with TRBJ1-1; a weak D match, TRBD1 (5 bases). Germline-derived CDR1 and CDR2 are GTSNPN and SVGIG (reference sequence). This CDR3 comprises 13 residues. V lost 3 bases and J 12 bases, leaving 20 bases between the germline ends. CDR3 residues: CAWRARGEIRTFF. CDR3 sequence (DNA): TGTGCCTGGAGAGCTCGGGGGGAGATTAGGACTTTCTTT.

J is TRBJ2-2 and V is TRBV5-6; 10 nucleotides align to TRBD2. The ends lost 4 bases at V and 6 bases at J; junction bases unmatched: 9. This CDR3 contains 16 residues. Germline CDR1 reads SGHDT; CDR2 reads YYEEEE. CDR3 DNA sequence: TGTGCCAGCAGCGATCTACTAGCGGGAAGCGCCGGGGAGCTGTTTTTT. This translates into CASSDLLAGSAGELFF. Drawing the rest from reference TRBV5-6 and TRBJ2-2, the complete variable domain is DAGVTQSPTHLIKTRGQQVTLRCSPKSGHDTVSWYQQALGQGPQFIFQYYEEEERQRGNFPDRFSGHQFPNYSSELNVNALLLGDSALYLCASSDLLAGSAGELFFGEGSRLTVL.

This chain links TRBV2 with TRBJ1-4; TRBD1 aligns across 7 bases. CDR1 is SNHLY and CDR2 is FYNNEI in the germline V gene. CDR3 length equals 15 residues. J lost 7 bases, V lost 6 bases, and 11 bases had no gene match. The CDR3 sequence is CASRAPTGVVEKLFF. The CDR3, as DNA: TGTGCCAGCAGAGCACCCACAGGGGTTGTTGAAAAACTGTTTTTT.

Remarks on this clone: This sample also contains other DNA sequences that code for the same CDR3. This rearrangement joins TRBV5-1 to TRBJ2-5; weak D call: TRBD1 (5 bases). The V gene lost 1 base and the J gene lost 1 base, with 11 bases spanning the gap. The CDR3 contains 15 residues. Germline-derived CDR1 and CDR2 are SGHRS and YFSETQ. Written as DNA, the CDR3 is TGCGCCAGCAGCTTGAGGGGTATGGGCCAAGAGACCCAGTACTTC. Protein product: CASSLRGMGQETQYF.

The gene calls are TRBV28 and TRBJ1-2, with 9 nucleotides matching TRBD1. The junction had 7 bases not matched to a gene; V was cut back by 6 bases and J by 8 bases. CDR3 length equals 13 residues. Germline V CDR1 and CDR2: MDHEN, SYDVKM. As DNA, the CDR3 is TGTGCCAGCAGGGTAGGGACAGGGAAGGGCTACACCTTC. As protein: CASRVGTGKGYTF.

This clone has only one observation. The gene calls are TRBV6-5 and TRBJ2-7; 9 positions match TRBD1. CDR3 length: 13 residues. Germline V gives CDR1 MNHEY, CDR2 SVGAGI. V was clipped by 9 bases and J by 9 bases; unmatched bases: 12. The CDR3 is CASTSPGQGTQYF. In DNA, the CDR3 is TGTGCCAGTACATCTCCGGGACAGGGTACGCAGTACTTC.

This clone occurred once. J is TRBJ2-1 and V is TRBV6-4, with D tentatively TRBD2 (7 bases). Germline V gives CDR1 MRHNA, CDR2 SNTAGT. The V and J ends lost 5 bases and 2 bases respectively, with 19 bases between them. The CDR3 is 17 residues long. This CDR3 reads CASSPFDSGGPYNEQFF. CDR3 coding DNA: TGTGCCAGCAGTCCGTTTGACTCCGGGGGGCCCTACAATGAGCAGTTCTTC.

CDR3 nucleotides: TGTGCCAGCGACGAGACAGGGGCTCCCCGGGCCCAGCATTTT. This gives the protein CASDETGAPRAQHF. The J gene is TRBJ1-5, the V gene TRBV5-5; TRBD1 matches 8 bases. CDR3 length: 14 amino acids. CDR1 is SGHKS and CDR2 is YYEKEE in the germline V gene (reference sequence). The ends lost 7 bases at V and 11 bases at J; junction bases unmatched: 14. Variable domain in full (rest from reference TRBV5-5 and TRBJ1-5): DAGVTQSPTHLIKTRGQQVTLRCSPISGHKSVSWYQQVLGQGPQFIFQYYEKEERGRGNFPDRFSARQFPNYSSELNVNALLLGDSALYLCASDETGAPRAQHFGDGTRLSIL.

This clone was seen just once. V gene TRBV15 combines with J gene TRBJ1-5; D may be TRBD1 (6 bases). CDR1 is LNHNV and CDR2 is YYDKDF in the germline V gene (reference sequence). The V end lost 3 bases, the J end lost 5 bases, and 20 bases lay between the germline ends. This CDR3 is 17 amino acids long. The DNA for the CDR3 is TGTGCCACCAGCAGGGGCCCTCGACAGGTGGGGGATCAGCCCCAGCATTTT. The encoded protein is CATSRGPRQVGDQPQHF.

The V call is TRBV15, the J call TRBJ1-4; TRBD1 is a possible D gene (6 bases). Germline lookup yields CDR1 LNHNV and CDR2 YYDKDF (reference sequence). The CDR3 spans 15 residues. V was clipped by 1 base and J by 8 bases, with 14 bases between them. CDR3 sequence: CATSRATGGWEKLFF. The CDR3 nucleotides are TGTGCCACCAGCAGAGCGACAGGCGGTTGGGAAAAACTGTTTTTT.

The V call is TRBV7-9, the J call TRBJ2-3; D is ambiguous. CDR1 SEHNR and CDR2 FQNEAQ come from the germline V gene (reference sequence). Between the trimmed V and J ends, which lost 6 bases and 5 bases, there was a span of 9 bases. This CDR3 spans 12 amino acids. CDR3 loop: CASSSPGDTQYF. The CDR3 region has the DNA TGTGCCAGCAGTTCGCCCGGAGATACGCAGTATTTT.

This clone was observed a few times. The rearrangement uses TRBV6-1 and TRBJ2-7; D is possibly TRBD1 (6 bases). Trimming pared 6 bases from V and 3 bases from J, leaving 12 bases between. From germline, CDR1 is MNHNS and CDR2 SASEGT. This CDR3 spans 13 amino acids. CDR3: CASSQQTGYEQYF. CDR3 bases: TGTGCCAGCAGCCAGCAGACAGGCTACGAGCAGTACTTC.

The chain employs TRBV11-3 and TRBJ2-2, with TRBD2 matching over 10 bases. In germline, CDR1 is SGHNT, CDR2 YENEEA. Losses at the gene ends were 2 bases for V and 5 bases for J; bases not matched to a gene: 14. CDR3 length: 19 residues. The CDR3 spells CASSLTLLAGTSRTGELFF. CDR3 nucleotides: TGTGCCAGCAGCTTAACGTTACTAGCGGGAACAAGCCGGACCGGGGAGCTGTTTTTT. Looking up the rest from reference TRBV11-3 and TRBJ2-2 gives the full variable domain: EAGVVQSPRYKIIEKKQPVAFWCNPISGHNTLYWYLQNLGQGPELLIRYENEEAVDDSQLPKDRFSAERLKGVDSTLKIQPAELGDSAVYLCASSLTLLAGTSRTGELFFGEGSRLTVL.

V gene TRBV9 combines with J gene TRBJ2-4; TRBD2 agrees at 8 bases. Germline lookup yields CDR1 SGDLS and CDR2 YYNGEE. The ends lost 3 bases at V and 6 bases at J; junction bases unmatched: 8. This CDR3 has 15 residues. CDR3 DNA sequence: TGTGCCAGCAGCGCCCTAAATAGCGGGATAAACATTCAGTACTTC. Protein: CASSALNSGINIQYF.

The CDR3 region has the DNA TGTGCCAGTAGTATGGGGGGGGCATGGCAGCCCCAGCATTTT. Its translation: CASSMGGAWQPQHF. V usage is TRBV19 and J usage is TRBJ1-5; tentatively, D is TRBD1 (6 bases). Per the germline V gene, CDR1 is LNHDA and CDR2 is SQIVND (reference sequence). Trimming removed 3 bases from V and 7 bases from J, with 13 bases in between. This CDR3 spans 14 amino acids.

The V gene is TRBV27, the J gene TRBJ1-2, with D possibly TRBD1 on 5 matching bases. The germline V gene has CDR1 MNHEY and CDR2 SMNVEV (reference sequence). CDR3 length: 13 amino acids. Trimming left V 5 bases short and J 3 bases short, with 10 bases between. This chain's CDR3 is CASSLVGDYGYTF. The CDR3 DNA reads TGTGCCAGCAGTCTAGTAGGGGACTATGGCTACACCTTC.

V is TRBV29-1 and J is TRBJ2-5, with 9 positions matching TRBD1. The ends lost 4 bases at V and 4 bases at J; junction bases unmatched: 19. From germline, CDR1 is SQVTM and CDR2 ANQGSEA. The CDR3 is 18 amino acids. The CDR3: CSVVRRGTGRIVIETQYF. The CDR3 DNA is TGCAGCGTTGTGAGAAGGGGGACAGGGAGGATTGTTATAGAGACCCAGTACTTC.

This clone was detected only a few times. The rearrangement uses TRBV6-4 and TRBJ2-3, with 8 bases fitting TRBD2. CDR3 length: 16 amino acids. With V trimmed by 0 bases and J by 0 bases, 2 bases remained unmatched. The germline gives CDR1 MRHNA, CDR2 SNTAGT. The CDR3 DNA reads TGTGCCAGCAGTGACTCGGCTAGCGGGAGCACAGATACGCAGTATTTT. This gives the protein CASSDSASGSTDTQYF.

The rearrangement links TRBV9 to TRBJ2-3; TRBD2 agrees at 8 bases. Per germline, CDR1 SGDLS and CDR2 YYNGEE. The CDR3 has 15 amino acids. Unmatched junction bases numbered 5, after V lost 0 bases and J lost 5 bases. The DNA for the CDR3 is TGTGCCAGCAGCGTAGGAGTAGCGGGGATAGATACGCAGTATTTT. Its translation is CASSVGVAGIDTQYF.

The rearrangement links TRBV28 to TRBJ2-1; 9 bases agree with TRBD2. Germline V gives CDR1 MDHEN, CDR2 SYDVKM. The trim removed 7 bases at V and 9 bases at J, leaving 10 bases unmatched. The CDR3 loop spans 14 amino acids. This CDR3 is CASKLGLAGGEQFF. CDR3 DNA: TGTGCCAGCAAGTTGGGACTAGCAGGTGGTGAGCAGTTCTTC.